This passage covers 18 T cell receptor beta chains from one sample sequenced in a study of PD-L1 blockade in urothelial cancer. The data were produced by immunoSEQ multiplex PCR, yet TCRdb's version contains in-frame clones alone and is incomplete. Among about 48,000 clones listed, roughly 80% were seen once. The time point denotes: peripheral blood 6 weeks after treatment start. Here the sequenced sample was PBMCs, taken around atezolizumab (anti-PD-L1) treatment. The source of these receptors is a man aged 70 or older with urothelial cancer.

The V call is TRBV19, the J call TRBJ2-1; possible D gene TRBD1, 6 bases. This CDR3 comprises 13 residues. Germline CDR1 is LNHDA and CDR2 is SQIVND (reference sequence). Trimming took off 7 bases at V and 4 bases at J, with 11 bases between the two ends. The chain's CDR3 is CASTGALYNEQFF. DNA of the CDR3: TGTGCCAGTACAGGGGCCCTATACAATGAGCAGTTCTTC.

The CDR3 loop is CASSPLAGVGEQFF. CDR3 nucleotide sequence: TGTGCCAGCAGTCCTTTAGCGGGAGTTGGTGAGCAGTTCTTC. J is TRBJ2-1 and V is TRBV27, with TRBD2 identical over 9 bases. The CDR3 has 14 residues. Germline values: CDR1 MNHEY, CDR2 SMNVEV (reference sequence). V dropped 5 bases and J dropped 9; count of bases not matched to a gene: 8.

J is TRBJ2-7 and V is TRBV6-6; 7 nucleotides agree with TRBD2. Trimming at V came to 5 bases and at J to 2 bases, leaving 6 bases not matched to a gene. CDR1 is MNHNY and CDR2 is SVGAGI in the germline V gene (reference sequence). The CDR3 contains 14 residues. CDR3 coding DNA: TGTGCCAGCAGTCCTCGACTAGCTACCTACGAGCAGTACTTC. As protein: CASSPRLATYEQYF.

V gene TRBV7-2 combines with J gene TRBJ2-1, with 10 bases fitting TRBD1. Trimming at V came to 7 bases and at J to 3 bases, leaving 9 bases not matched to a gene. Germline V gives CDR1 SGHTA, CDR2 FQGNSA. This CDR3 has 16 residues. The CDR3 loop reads CASTLLWTGGYNEQFF. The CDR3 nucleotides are TGTGCCAGCACTTTACTCTGGACAGGGGGCTACAATGAGCAGTTCTTC.

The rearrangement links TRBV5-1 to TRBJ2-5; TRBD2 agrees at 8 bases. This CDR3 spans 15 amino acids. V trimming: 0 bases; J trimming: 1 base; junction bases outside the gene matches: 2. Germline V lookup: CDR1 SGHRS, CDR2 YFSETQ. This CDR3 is CASSLVLAGQETQYF. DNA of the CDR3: TGCGCCAGCAGCTTGGTTCTAGCGGGCCAAGAGACCCAGTACTTC.

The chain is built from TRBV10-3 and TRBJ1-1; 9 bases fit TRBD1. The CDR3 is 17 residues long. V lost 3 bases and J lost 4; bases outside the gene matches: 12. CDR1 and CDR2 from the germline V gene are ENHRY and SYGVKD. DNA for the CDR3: TGTGCCATCAGTGATGGGACAGGGCGAGGGGGGATCACTGAAGCTTTCTTT. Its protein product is CAISDGTGRGGITEAFF.

Here the CDR3 DNA reads TGTGCCATCACAGGGGACCCCCACGAGCAGTACTTC. It codes for CAITGDPHEQYF. V gene TRBV10-3 combines with J gene TRBJ2-7; TRBD1 might be the D (6 bases). Deletions cut 7 bases from V and 5 bases from J, with 12 bases between. CDR3 length: 12 amino acids. Germline CDR1 and CDR2: ENHRY and SYGVKD.

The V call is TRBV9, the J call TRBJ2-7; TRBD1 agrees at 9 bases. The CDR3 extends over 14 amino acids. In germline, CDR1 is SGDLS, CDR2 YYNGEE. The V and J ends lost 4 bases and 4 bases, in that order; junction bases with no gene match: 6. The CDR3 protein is CASSHGQGNYEQYF. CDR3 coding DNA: TGTGCCAGCAGCCATGGACAGGGGAATTACGAGCAGTACTTC.

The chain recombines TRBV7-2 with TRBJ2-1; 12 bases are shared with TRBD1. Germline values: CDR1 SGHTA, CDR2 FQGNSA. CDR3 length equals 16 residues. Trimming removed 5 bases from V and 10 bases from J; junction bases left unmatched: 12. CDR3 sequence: CASSRSGTGGAEEQFF. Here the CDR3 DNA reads TGTGCCAGCAGCCGATCCGGGACAGGGGGCGCGGAAGAGCAGTTCTTC.

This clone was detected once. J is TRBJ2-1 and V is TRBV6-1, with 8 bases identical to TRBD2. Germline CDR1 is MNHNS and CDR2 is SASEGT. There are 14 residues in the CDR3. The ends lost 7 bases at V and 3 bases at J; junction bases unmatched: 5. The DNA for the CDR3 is TGTGCCAGCAAGAGCGGGAGCCTCTACAATGAGCAGTTCTTC. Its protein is CASKSGSLYNEQFF.

The CDR3 loop reads CASSVGQSAPTLFAFF. CDR3 coding DNA: TGTGCCAGCAGTGTTGGACAGTCGGCCCCGACCCTGTTTGCTTTCTTT. The V gene is TRBV6-1, the J gene TRBJ1-1; weak D call: TRBD1 (6 bases). Trimming cost V 4 bases and J 11 bases, with 26 bases left between them. The CDR3 has 16 residues. Germline V gene data show CDR1 as MNHNS and CDR2 as SASEGT.

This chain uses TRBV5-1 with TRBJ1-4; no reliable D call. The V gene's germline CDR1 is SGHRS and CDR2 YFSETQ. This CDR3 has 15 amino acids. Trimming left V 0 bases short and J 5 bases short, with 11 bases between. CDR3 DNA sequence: TGCGCCAGCAGCTTGGGTGTTGACTGGAATGAAAAACTGTTTTTT. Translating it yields CASSLGVDWNEKLFF.

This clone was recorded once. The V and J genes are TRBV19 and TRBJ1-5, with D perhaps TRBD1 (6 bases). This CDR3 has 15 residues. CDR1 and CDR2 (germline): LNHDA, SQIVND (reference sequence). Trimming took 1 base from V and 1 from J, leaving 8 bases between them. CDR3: CASSIAGQSNQPQHF. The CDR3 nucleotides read TGTGCCAGTAGTATAGCCGGACAGAGCAATCAGCCCCAGCATTTT.

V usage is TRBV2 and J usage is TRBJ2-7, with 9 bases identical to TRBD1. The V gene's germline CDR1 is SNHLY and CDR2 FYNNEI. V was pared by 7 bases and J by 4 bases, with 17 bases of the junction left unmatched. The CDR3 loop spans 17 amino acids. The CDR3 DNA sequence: TGTGCCAGCATCCTAACCCCCGGGGACAGGGTTAGGTACGAGCAGTACTTC. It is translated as CASILTPGDRVRYEQYF.

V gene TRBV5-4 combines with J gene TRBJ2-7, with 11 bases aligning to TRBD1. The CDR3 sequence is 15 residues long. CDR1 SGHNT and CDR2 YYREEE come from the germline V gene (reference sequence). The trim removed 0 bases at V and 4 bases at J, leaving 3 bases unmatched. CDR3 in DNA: TGTGCCAGCAGCTTGGGGGGGGACAGGGGGTACGAGCAGTACTTC. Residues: CASSLGGDRGYEQYF.

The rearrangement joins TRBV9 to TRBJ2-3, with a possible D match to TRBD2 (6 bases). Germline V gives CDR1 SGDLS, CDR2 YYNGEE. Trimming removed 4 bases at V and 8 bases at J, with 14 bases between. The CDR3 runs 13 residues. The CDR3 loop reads CASSLRLEGTQYF. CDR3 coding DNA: TGTGCCAGCAGCCTCCGACTAGAAGGTACGCAGTATTTT.

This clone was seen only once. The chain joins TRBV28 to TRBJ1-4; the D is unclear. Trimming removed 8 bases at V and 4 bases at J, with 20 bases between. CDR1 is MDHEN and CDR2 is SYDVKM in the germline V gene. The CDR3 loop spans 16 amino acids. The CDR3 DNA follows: TGTGCCAGCTACCCCTCAGTAGGAGCAATTAATGAAAAACTGTTTTTT. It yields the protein CASYPSVGAINEKLFF.

The CDR3 reads CASSLATSGTNEQFF. Written as DNA, the CDR3 is TGCGCCAGCAGCTTGGCGACTAGCGGTACCAATGAGCAGTTCTTC. The chain uses TRBV5-1 and TRBJ2-1; 9 nucleotides agree with TRBD2. J gave up 6 bases and V 0 bases, and 4 bases lay outside the gene matches. The length of the CDR3 is 15 residues. CDR1 and CDR2 (germline): SGHRS, YFSETQ.